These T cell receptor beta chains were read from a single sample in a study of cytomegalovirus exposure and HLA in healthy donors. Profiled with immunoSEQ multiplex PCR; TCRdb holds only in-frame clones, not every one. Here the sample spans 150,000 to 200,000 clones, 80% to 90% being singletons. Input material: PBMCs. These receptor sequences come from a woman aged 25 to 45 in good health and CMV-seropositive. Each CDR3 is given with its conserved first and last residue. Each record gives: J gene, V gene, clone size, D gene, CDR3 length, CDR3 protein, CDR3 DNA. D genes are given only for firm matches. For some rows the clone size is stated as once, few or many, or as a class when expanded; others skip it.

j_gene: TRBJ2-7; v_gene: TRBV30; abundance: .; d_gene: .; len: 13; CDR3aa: CAWSNGLTYEQYF; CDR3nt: TGTGCCTGGAGTAACGGTCTAACCTACGAGCAGTACTTC
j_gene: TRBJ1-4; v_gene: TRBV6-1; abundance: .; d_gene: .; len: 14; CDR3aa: CATDSNTGVEKLFF; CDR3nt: TGTGCCACCGACTCGAATACGGGAGTTGAAAAACTGTTTTTT
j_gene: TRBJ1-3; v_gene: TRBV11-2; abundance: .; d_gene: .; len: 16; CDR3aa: CASSLDAGSGGNTIYF; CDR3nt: TGTGCCAGCAGCTTAGATGCAGGGTCCGGCGGAAACACCATATATTTT
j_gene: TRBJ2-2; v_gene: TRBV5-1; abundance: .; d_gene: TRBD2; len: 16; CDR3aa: CASGPVQGLAPGELFF; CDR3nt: TGCGCCAGCGGTCCCGTTCAGGGACTAGCCCCCGGGGAGCTGTTTTTT
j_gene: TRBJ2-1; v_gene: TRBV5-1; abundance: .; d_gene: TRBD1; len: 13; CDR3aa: CASSPDRVREQFF; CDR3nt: TGCGCCAGCAGCCCCGACAGGGTTCGTGAGCAGTTCTTC
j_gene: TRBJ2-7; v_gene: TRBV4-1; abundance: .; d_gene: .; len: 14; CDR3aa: CASSRLLGGYEQYF; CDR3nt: TGCGCCAGCAGCCGCCTACTAGGGGGTTACGAGCAGTACTTC
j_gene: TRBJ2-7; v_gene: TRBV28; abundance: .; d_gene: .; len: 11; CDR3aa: CASIRGSEQYF; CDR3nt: TGTGCCAGCATCAGGGGAAGCGAGCAGTACTTC
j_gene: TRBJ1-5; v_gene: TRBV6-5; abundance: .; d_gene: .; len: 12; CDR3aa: CASRRGGQPQHF; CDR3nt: TGTGCCAGCCGGCGGGGAGGACAGCCCCAGCATTTT
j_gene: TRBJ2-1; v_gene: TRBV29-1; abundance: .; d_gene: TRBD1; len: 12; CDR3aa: CSGGTVYNEQFF; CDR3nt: TGCAGCGGTGGGACAGTATACAATGAGCAGTTCTTC
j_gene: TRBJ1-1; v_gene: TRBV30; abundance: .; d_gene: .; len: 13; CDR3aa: CALWRDPGTEAFF; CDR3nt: TGTGCCCTTTGGAGGGACCCCGGTACTGAAGCTTTCTTT
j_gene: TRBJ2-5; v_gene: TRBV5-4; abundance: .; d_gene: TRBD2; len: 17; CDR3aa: CASSLGLAGGLGETQYF; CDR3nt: TGTGCCAGCAGCCTCGGACTAGCGGGAGGCCTGGGGGAGACCCAGTACTTC
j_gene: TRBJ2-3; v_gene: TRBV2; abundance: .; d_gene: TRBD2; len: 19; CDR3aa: CASSEGLAGGRPTTDTQYF; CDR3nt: TGTGCCAGCAGTGAGGGGCTAGCGGGAGGGAGGCCCACCACAGATACGCAGTATTTT
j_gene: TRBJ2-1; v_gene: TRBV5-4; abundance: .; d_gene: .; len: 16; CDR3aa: CASSSYTGISYNEQFF; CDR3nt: TGTGCCAGCAGCTCGTATACAGGGATCTCGTACAATGAGCAGTTCTTC
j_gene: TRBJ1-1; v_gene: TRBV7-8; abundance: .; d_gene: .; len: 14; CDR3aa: CASSLVQGNTEAFF; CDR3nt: TGTGCCAGCAGCTTAGTCCAGGGGAACACTGAAGCTTTCTTT
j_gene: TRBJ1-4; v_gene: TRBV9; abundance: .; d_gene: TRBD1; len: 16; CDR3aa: CASSTTTGDVGEKLFF; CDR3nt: TGTGCCAGCAGCACAACGACAGGGGATGTAGGGGAAAAACTGTTTTTT
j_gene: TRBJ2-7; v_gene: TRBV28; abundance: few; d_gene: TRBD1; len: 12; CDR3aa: CASRGTGDEQYF; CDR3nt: TGTGCCAGCAGGGGGACAGGGGACGAGCAGTACTTC
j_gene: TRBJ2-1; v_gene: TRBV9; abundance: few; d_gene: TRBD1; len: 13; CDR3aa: CASGTGGFGEQFF; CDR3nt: TGTGCCAGCGGGACAGGGGGCTTCGGTGAGCAGTTCTTC
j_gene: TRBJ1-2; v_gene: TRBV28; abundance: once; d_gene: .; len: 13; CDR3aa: CASSLDGLGGYTF; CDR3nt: TGTGCCAGCAGTTTAGACGGGTTAGGTGGCTACACCTTC
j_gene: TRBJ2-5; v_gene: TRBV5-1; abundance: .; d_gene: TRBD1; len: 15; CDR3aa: CASSLGTGNEETQYF; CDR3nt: TGCGCCAGCAGCTTAGGGACAGGGAACGAAGAGACCCAGTACTTC
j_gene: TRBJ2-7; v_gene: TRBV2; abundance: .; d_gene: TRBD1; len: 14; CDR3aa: CASRRDRDNSEQYF; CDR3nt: TGTGCCAGCAGAAGGGACAGGGACAATTCCGAGCAGTACTTC
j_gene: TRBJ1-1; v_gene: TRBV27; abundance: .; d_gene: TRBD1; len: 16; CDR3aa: CASTRGQGVSNTEAFF; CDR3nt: TGTGCCAGCACAAGAGGGCAGGGGGTTTCGAACACTGAAGCTTTCTTT
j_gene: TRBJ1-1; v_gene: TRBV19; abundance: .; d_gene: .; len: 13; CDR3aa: CASSITPNTEAFF; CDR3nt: TGTGCCAGTAGTATTACACCGAACACTGAAGCTTTCTTT
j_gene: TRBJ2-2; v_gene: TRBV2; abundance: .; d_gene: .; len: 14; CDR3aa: CASSPFRDTGELFF; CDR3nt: TGTGCCAGCAGCCCATTCCGCGACACCGGGGAGCTGTTTTTT
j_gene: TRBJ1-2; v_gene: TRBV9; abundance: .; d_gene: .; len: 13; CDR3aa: CASSPGGIYGYTF; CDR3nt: TGTGCCAGCAGCCCCGGGGGGATTTATGGCTACACCTTC
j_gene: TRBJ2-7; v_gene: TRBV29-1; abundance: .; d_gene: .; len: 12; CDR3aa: CSVELQAREQYF; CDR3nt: TGCAGCGTTGAATTACAGGCTAGGGAGCAGTACTTC